The rows below give T cell receptor beta chains drawn from one sample of a study of T cells in Graves' hyperthyroidism and ophthalmopathy. TCRdb re-called the multiplex PCR reads with MiXCR, one entry per CDR3 protein. The repertoire includes some 550,000 distinct CDR3 sequences, more than 15% of them detected once, and around 3.3% sits in the top ten. The sample was blood. These receptors were collected from a middle-aged woman with Graves' ophthalmopathy. CDR3s include the opening cysteine and the closing phenylalanine or tryptophan. Each record gives: CDR3 protein, J gene, V gene.

CASSPTGTGANYGYTF | TRBJ1-2 | TRBV7-9
CSARGHAGGGEQFF | TRBJ2-1 | TRBV20-1
CASRTSGDLNEQFF | TRBJ2-1 | TRBV6-1
CASSLAPHQPQHF | TRBJ1-5 | TRBV7-6
CASSVAVRSSYNSPLHF | TRBJ1-6 | TRBV5-1
CASSLFPGTDTQYF | TRBJ2-3 | TRBV27
CASSPARLPRSTDTQYF | TRBJ2-3 | TRBV6-1
CASSVVRGGQASLGDNSPLHF | TRBJ1-6 | TRBV6-1
CASSLAGSSYNEQFF | TRBJ2-1 | TRBV11-2
CAWKGGAGELFF | TRBJ2-2 | TRBV30
CASSSAGLAGVGPYEQYF | TRBJ2-7 | TRBV5-4
CSARADTQYF | TRBJ2-3 | TRBV20-1
CASKIGDSTDTQYF | TRBJ2-3 | TRBV6-1
CASSRSPGERSDTQYF | TRBJ2-3 | TRBV3-1
CASSPIPLLGQGRRLENTIYF | TRBJ1-3 | TRBV12-3/TRBV12-4
CASAHSGRSSYNEQFF | TRBJ2-1 | TRBV12-5
CASSWAGGEQFF | TRBJ2-1 | TRBV5-1